The clone carrying this TCR beta chain appeared many times. These data are taken from a study of cytomegalovirus exposure and HLA in healthy donors. Trimming removed 7 bases at V and 5 bases at J, with 17 bases between. Germline CDR1 is SNHLY and CDR2 is FYNNEI. The CDR3 contains 14 residues. Generated by immunoSEQ multiplex PCR, the TCRdb table keeps only in-frame clones and is missing some. The sample lists more than 110,000 clones, about four fifths seen once, with over 1.3% in the top ten. This TCR was recovered from a woman in her 30s in good health and CMV-seronegative. The genes are TRBV2 and TRBJ1-2, with D perhaps matching TRBD1 (5 bases). Sequencing was performed on PBMCs. In DNA form, the CDR3 reads TGTGCCAGCACCCCTTCCAGGGTGGGGTATGGCTACACCTTC. Its translation: CASTPSRVGYGYTF.